The 29 T cell receptor beta chains below all came from one sample that was sequenced in a study of T cells in Graves' hyperthyroidism and ophthalmopathy. TCR beta CDR3 regions were amplified from RNA. When the TCR CDR3 underwent first-round RT-PCR, the HTBI primer set was used. MiXCR was run by TCRdb on the multiplex PCR reads, yielding one entry per CDR3 protein. The sample yields a few hundred thousand distinct CDR3 sequences, roughly 20% seen once. The sequenced sample consisted of blood. The receptors derive from a man aged 18 to 35 with Graves' hyperthyroidism.

This clonotype was seen at least ten times. The chain combines TRBV12-3 or TRBV12-4 with TRBJ2-7; the D is unclear. V was pared by 3 bases and J by 6 bases, with 6 bases between. This CDR3 region has 11 residues. In DNA, the CDR3 is TGTGCCAGCAGTTTTTTGTCCGAGCAGTACTTC. Its protein is CASSFLSEQYF.

This clonotype has just a few counts. This chain uses TRBV5-1 with TRBJ1-1, with TRBD1 matching over 11 bases. After removal of 0 bases from V and 7 bases from J, the junction contained 5 bases not matched to a gene. The CDR3 is 15 residues long. Germline V gives CDR1 SGHRS, CDR2 YFSETQ. The CDR3 loop is CASSLGTGGGDEAFF. The CDR3, as DNA: TGCGCCAGCAGCTTGGGGACAGGGGGCGGTGATGAAGCTTTCTTT. Full variable domain (rest looked up from reference TRBV5-1 and TRBJ1-1): KAGVTQTPRYLIKTRGQQVTLSCSPISGHRSVSWYQQTPGQGLQFLFEYFSETQRNKGNFPGRFSGRQFSNSRSEMNVSTLELGDSALYLCASSLGTGGGDEAFFGQGTRLTVV.

This clonotype was detected ten times or more. The chain combines TRBV2 with TRBJ1-5; maybe TRBD1 (5 bases). Germline values: CDR1 SNHLY, CDR2 FYNNEI. V was clipped by 7 bases and J by 6 bases, with 16 bases between them. The CDR3 length is 14 residues. The CDR3, as DNA: TGTGCCAGCACCGCGGACACGGAGGGTCAGCCCCAGCATTTT. This encodes CASTADTEGQPQHF.

The chain is built from TRBV12-3 or TRBV12-4 and TRBJ1-5; D is unresolved. The germline V and J ends were trimmed by 4 bases and 3 bases, with 13 bases remaining between them. The CDR3 extends over 15 amino acids. This CDR3 is CASSSSRLINQPQHF. CDR3 nucleotide sequence: TGTGCCAGCAGTTCAAGTAGACTAATCAATCAGCCCCAGCATTTT.

This clonotype appeared many times. The chain joins TRBV5-1 to TRBJ1-2; TRBD1 agrees at 10 bases. CDR1 SGHRS and CDR2 YFSETQ come from the germline V gene. J gave up 6 bases and V 0 bases, and 11 bases lay outside the gene matches. The CDR3 spans 17 residues. The CDR3 loop reads CASSLVTGGPLDDGYTF. Here the CDR3 DNA reads TGCGCCAGCAGCTTGGTGACAGGGGGCCCCTTGGATGATGGCTACACCTTC.

This clonotype has ten or more counts. The CDR3 loop is CASSSSPGQSSVYGYTF. DNA of the CDR3: TGTGCCAGCAGTTCCTCACCGGGACAGTCCTCTGTCTATGGCTACACCTTC. V and J are TRBV12-3 or TRBV12-4 and TRBJ1-2; 7 nucleotides agree with TRBD1. The CDR3 has 17 residues. V shed 4 bases, J shed 4 bases, and the junction held 15 bases outside the gene matches.

This clonotype was recorded many times. The V and J genes are TRBV6-1 and TRBJ2-7; 9 positions match TRBD2. The CDR3 has 15 residues. With 2 bases clipped from V and 4 bases from J, the junction kept 6 bases outside the gene matches. CDR1 is MNHNS and CDR2 is SASEGT in the germline V gene. The CDR3 region has the DNA TGTGCCAGCAGTGAATGGGCTAGCGGGGTATACGAGCAGTACTTC. This gives the protein CASSEWASGVYEQYF.

This clonotype was detected many times. This chain uses TRBV28 with TRBJ1-5; D is ambiguous. The CDR3 is made up of 13 amino acids. The germline gives CDR1 MDHEN, CDR2 SYDVKM. Trimming took 5 bases from V and 6 from J, leaving 11 bases between them. CDR3 sequence (DNA): TGTGCCAGCAGTCCGCAACGATCTCAGCCCCAGCATTTT. This gives the protein CASSPQRSQPQHF.

This clonotype was recorded once. The V and J genes are TRBV28 and TRBJ1-5; TRBD1 might be the D (5 bases). In germline, CDR1 is MDHEN, CDR2 SYDVKM. The germline V and J ends were trimmed by 1 base and 4 bases, with 11 bases remaining between them. CDR3 length: 15 amino acids. The CDR3 DNA is TGTGCCAGCAGTTTATCGTGGGGCCCTAATCAGCCCCAGCATTTT. It is translated as CASSLSWGPNQPQHF.

This clonotype was seen ten or more times. The chain carries TRBV27 and TRBJ1-1; no firm D call. Between the trimmed V and J ends, which lost 5 bases and 9 bases, there was a span of 13 bases. The CDR3 is 12 amino acids. Germline CDR1 is MNHEY and CDR2 is SMNVEV (reference sequence). This CDR3 is CASSATAGKAFF. As DNA, the CDR3 is TGTGCCAGCAGTGCCACCGCGGGCAAAGCTTTCTTT.

The CDR3 sequence is CASKSLESYEQYF. The CDR3 DNA reads as TGTGCCAGTAAGAGTTTGGAGTCCTACGAGCAGTACTTC. The V gene is TRBV19, the J gene TRBJ2-7; no definite D call. In germline, CDR1 is LNHDA, CDR2 SQIVND (reference sequence). This CDR3 is built from 13 residues. V dropped 7 bases and J dropped 1 base, with 11 bases sitting between them.

Only a few counts were recorded for this clonotype. J is TRBJ1-2 and V is TRBV19; D may be TRBD1 (6 bases). This CDR3 is built from 14 residues. V was cut by 3 bases and J by 5 bases, with 13 bases left in between. Germline V gives CDR1 LNHDA, CDR2 SQIVND (reference sequence). The CDR3 protein is CASSIGPGAYGYTF. CDR3 in DNA: TGTGCCAGTAGTATTGGGCCAGGGGCGTATGGCTACACCTTC.

The table lists this clonotype with a few counts. The chain is built from TRBV11-2 and TRBJ2-2; no clear D. This CDR3 region has 15 residues. The germline V gene encodes CDR1 SGHAT and CDR2 FQNNGV. The ends were cut back, 0 bases at V and 1 base at J, with 6 bases in the middle. CDR3 bases: TGTGCCAGCAGCTTAGACCAGAGGAACACCGGGGAGCTGTTTTTT. Protein sequence: CASSLDQRNTGELFF.

In its sample, this clonotype was seen many times. V is TRBV6-1 and J is TRBJ2-7; 14 bases fit TRBD2. J gave up 4 bases and V 4 bases, and 3 bases lay outside the gene matches. Germline V lookup: CDR1 MNHNS, CDR2 SASEGT. CDR3 length: 15 residues. CDR3 amino acids: CASSVGTSGGYEQYF. DNA for the CDR3: TGTGCCAGCAGTGTCGGGACTAGCGGGGGATACGAGCAGTACTTC.

The V and J genes are TRBV12-3 or TRBV12-4 and TRBJ2-7, with D hard to call. This CDR3 contains 15 residues. Deletions cut 2 bases from V and 3 bases from J, with 14 bases between. The CDR3 loop is CASSLKGPPLYEQYF. Here the CDR3 DNA reads TGTGCCAGCAGTTTAAAAGGACCTCCCCTCTACGAGCAGTACTTC.

The sample holds many counts of this clonotype. The genes are TRBV12-3 or TRBV12-4 and TRBJ2-5; 8 nucleotides agree with TRBD2. This CDR3 is 16 amino acids long. The ends lost 4 bases at V and 4 bases at J; junction bases unmatched: 11. The CDR3 sequence: CASSSLGTSGLETQYF. The CDR3 coding sequence is TGTGCCAGCAGTTCGCTCGGAACTAGCGGCCTAGAGACCCAGTACTTC.

V and J are TRBV5-4 and TRBJ2-3; D is undetermined. Deletions cut 4 bases from V and 0 bases from J, with 12 bases between. The germline V gene has CDR1 SGHNT and CDR2 YYREEE (reference sequence). This CDR3 has 15 amino acids. The DNA of the CDR3 is TGTGCCAGCAGCAAAGGGCAGACTAGCACAGATACGCAGTATTTT. This codes for CASSKGQTSTDTQYF.

This clonotype came up a few times. A much larger clone differs from this one at a single base, so this may be a read error. The rearrangement joins TRBV28 to TRBJ2-7; D gene ambiguous. V gave up 5 bases and J gave up 0 bases, with 8 bases separating them. Germline CDR1 reads MDHEN; CDR2 reads SYDVKM. The length of the CDR3 is 13 residues. Written as DNA, the CDR3 is TGTGCCAGCAGTGTGGGGTTCTCCTACGAGCAGTACTTC. The encoded protein is CASSVGFSYEQYF.

This sequence joins TRBV24-1 and TRBJ2-5; 12 bases are shared with TRBD1. The CDR3 is 17 amino acids. V shed 3 bases, J shed 5 bases, and the junction held 9 bases outside the gene matches. Germline lookup yields CDR1 KGHDR and CDR2 SFDVKD. The CDR3 nucleotides are TGTGCCACCAGTGATCCCGGGGACAGGGGGCTAGGGGAGACCCAGTACTTC. This gives the protein CATSDPGDRGLGETQYF.

As for this clonotype: Sequence at one end of the junction differs from germline and may be a read error. The genes are TRBV6-1 and TRBJ1-1, with 12 bases that match TRBD1. Germline V lookup: CDR1 MNHNS, CDR2 SASEGT. The CDR3 extends over 15 amino acids. The CDR3 sequence: CASSGPGQGATEAFF. CDR3 in DNA: TGTGCCAGCAGTGGTCCGGGACAGGGGGCCACTGAGGCTTTCTTT.

This clonotype was detected many times. The CDR3 region has the DNA TGTGCCAGCAGTGAATCGGCGACGGCTCTCGACGAGCAGTACTTC. It encodes CASSESATALDEQYF. The chain couples TRBV2 to TRBJ2-7, with D unresolved. CDR3 length equals 15 residues. V lost 2 bases and J 5 bases, leaving 16 bases between the germline ends. Germline V gene sequence: CDR1 SNHLY, CDR2 FYNNEI. Together with reference TRBV2 and TRBJ2-7, the CDR3 gives the full variable domain: EPEVTQTPSHQVTQMGQEVILRCVPISNHLYFYWYRQILGQKVEFLVSFYNNEISEKSEIFDDQFSVERPDGSNFTLKIRSTKLEDSAMYFCASSESATALDEQYFGPGTRLTVT.

This clonotype was observed many times. This chain uses TRBV12-3 or TRBV12-4 with TRBJ1-3; the match to TRBD1 covers 7 bases. This CDR3 is built from 16 residues. V shed 4 bases, J shed 0 bases, and the junction held 6 bases outside the gene matches. The CDR3 reads CASSSQGRPSGNTIYF. As DNA, the CDR3 is TGTGCCAGCAGTTCACAGGGGCGCCCCTCTGGAAACACCATATATTTT.

This sequence joins TRBV7-9 and TRBJ2-7; tentatively, D is TRBD2 (6 bases). This CDR3 contains 14 residues. Germline assignment: CDR1 SEHNR and CDR2 FQNEAQ (reference sequence). Deletions cut 1 base from V and 2 bases from J, with 9 bases between. Here the CDR3 reads CASSLERATYEQYF. DNA for the CDR3: TGTGCCAGCAGCTTAGAGCGGGCAACCTACGAGCAGTACTTC. The full variable domain, rest sourced from reference TRBV7-9 and TRBJ2-7, is DTGVSQNPRHKITKRGQNVTFRCDPISEHNRLYWYRQTLGQGPEFLTYFQNEAQLEKSRLLSDRFSAERPKGSFSTLEIQRTEQGDSAMYLCASSLERATYEQYFGPGTRLTVT.

The CDR3 nucleotides are TGTGCCAGCAGTTACGTCGATCAGCCCCAGCATTTT. Translation: CASSYVDQPQHF. V usage is TRBV6-5 and J usage is TRBJ1-5; the D is unclear. With 2 bases removed from V and 5 bases from J, the gap between germline ends came to 4 bases. This CDR3 is 12 amino acids long. Germline CDR1 reads MNHEY; CDR2 reads SVGAGI.

This clonotype was detected a few times. This chain uses TRBV10-2 with TRBJ1-1; D might be TRBD1 (5 bases). CDR3 length: 14 residues. Trimming left V 0 bases short and J 6 bases short, with 11 bases between. Germline V gives CDR1 WSHSY, CDR2 SAAADI. The CDR3 bases are TGCGCCAGCAGTGAGTCGGGGCCGGGCGCTGAAGCTTTCTTT. Its protein is CASSESGPGAEAFF.

V gene TRBV5-1 combines with J gene TRBJ1-3; possibly TRBD1 for D (5 bases). Trimming pared 6 bases from V and 0 bases from J, leaving 16 bases between. This CDR3 spans 16 amino acids. Germline V gene data show CDR1 as SGHRS and CDR2 as YFSETQ. DNA of the CDR3: TGCGCCAGCAATAAAGGGGAGTTCTTCTCTGGAAACACCATATATTTT. This translates into CASNKGEFFSGNTIYF.

The V call is TRBV2, the J call TRBJ1-1, with no clear D. Per germline, CDR1 SNHLY and CDR2 FYNNEI. This CDR3 region has 12 residues. The V and J ends lost 4 bases and 4 bases respectively, with 7 bases between them. In nucleotides, the CDR3 is TGTGCCAGCAGTGCCGTGGGCACTGAAGCTTTCTTT. Its translation is CASSAVGTEAFF.

The sample holds many counts of this clonotype. The V call is TRBV5-1, the J call TRBJ1-1, with 7 nucleotides matching TRBD1. The CDR3 sequence is 16 residues long. The J segment lost 1 base and the V segment lost 4 bases, leaving 10 bases of the junction unmatched. Germline values: CDR1 SGHRS, CDR2 YFSETQ. Written as DNA, the CDR3 is TGCGCCAGCAGCGGCGGCCCGGGACAGCCGAACACTGAAGCTTTCTTT. It encodes CASSGGPGQPNTEAFF.

This clonotype was detected a few times. This may be a read error: a much more frequent sequence differs by one nucleotide. V and J are TRBV19 and TRBJ1-3; D is undetermined. Trimming took 3 bases from V and 4 from J, leaving 1 base between them. The CDR3 is made up of 11 amino acids. Germline V lookup: CDR1 LNHDA, CDR2 SQIVND (reference sequence). CDR3 coding DNA: TGTGCCAGTAGTATCGGAAACACCATATATTTT. Its translation: CASSIGNTIYF.